The next 4 T cell receptor beta chains were all read from a single sample in a study of T cells in women clearing cervical HPV infection. The method was immunoSEQ multiplex PCR; TCRdb's version includes in-frame clones alone and lacks a portion of them. The sample yields about 39,000 clones, of which the top ten take up 6% to 6.5%. The material sequenced was blood buffy coat. Source of these receptors: a woman between 18 and 75 years old with a cervical HPV16 infection that either progressed to CIN3+ or cleared (not recorded which).

Details on this clone: The read stops 3 residues short of the end of the CDR3; the missing end is completed from the germline J gene. V is TRBV7-3 and J is TRBJ2-2, with D hard to call. CDR1 and CDR2 (germline): SGHTA, FQGTGA. The V end was cut by 2 bases, the J end by 6 bases, with 10 bases between. The CDR3 has 14 residues. This chain's CDR3 is CASSLGPAPGELFF. The CDR3 bases that were read are TGTGCCAGCAGCTTAGGCCCCGCTCCCGGGGAG. Variable domain in full (rest from reference TRBV7-3 and TRBJ2-2): GAGVSQTPSNKVTEKGKYVELRCDPISGHTALYWYRQSLGQGPEFLIYFQGTGAADDSGLPNDRFFAVRPEGSVSTLKIQRTERGDSAVYLCASSLGPAPGELFFGEGSRLTVL.

Comment on this clone: The sequence runs out 3 residues before the end of the CDR3; the remainder is reconstructed from the germline J gene. The genes are TRBV5-6 and TRBJ2-5, with 8 nucleotides matching TRBD2. Looked up from germline, CDR1 is SGHDT and CDR2 is YYEEEE. This CDR3 has 14 amino acids. CDR3 protein: CASSWSGGVDTQYF. Partial CDR3 DNA: TGTGCCAGCAGCTGGAGCGGGGGAGTAGATACC.

On this clone: The read is 3 residues too short to cover the CDR3 end, so that end is filled in from the germline J gene. This chain joins TRBV13 and TRBJ2-7, with D tentatively TRBD2 (6 bases). This CDR3 region has 14 residues. Germline CDR1 and CDR2: PRHDT and FYEKMQ (reference sequence). V was cut by 9 bases and J by 0 bases, with 15 bases left in between. The CDR3 bases that were read are TGTGCCAGTAGCCGATGGGGGGACTCCTACGAG. Protein product: CASSRWGDSYE. The CDR3 in its entirety is CASSRWGDSYEQYF.

As regards this clone: Sequencing ends 3 residues short of the CDR3 end; the germline J gene provides the rest. The chain combines TRBV7-9 with TRBJ1-1, with TRBD1 as a possible D gene (5 bases). The V end lost 5 bases, the J end lost 5 bases, and 18 bases lay between the germline ends. Germline V CDR1 and CDR2: SEHNR, FQNEAQ (reference sequence). This CDR3 has 15 amino acids. CDR3 DNA (partial): TGTGCCAGCAGCCCCCCCTCCAGGGAGGGAACTGAA. This encodes CASSPPSREGTE. The CDR3 in its entirety is CASSPPSREGTEAFF. Filled out from reference TRBV7-9 and TRBJ1-1, the complete variable domain reads DTGVSQNPRHKITKRGQNVTFRCDPISEHNRLYWYRQTLGQGPEFLTYFQNEAQLEKSRLLSDRFSAERPKGSFSTLEIQRTEQGDSAMYLCASSPPSREGTEAFFGQGTRLTVV.